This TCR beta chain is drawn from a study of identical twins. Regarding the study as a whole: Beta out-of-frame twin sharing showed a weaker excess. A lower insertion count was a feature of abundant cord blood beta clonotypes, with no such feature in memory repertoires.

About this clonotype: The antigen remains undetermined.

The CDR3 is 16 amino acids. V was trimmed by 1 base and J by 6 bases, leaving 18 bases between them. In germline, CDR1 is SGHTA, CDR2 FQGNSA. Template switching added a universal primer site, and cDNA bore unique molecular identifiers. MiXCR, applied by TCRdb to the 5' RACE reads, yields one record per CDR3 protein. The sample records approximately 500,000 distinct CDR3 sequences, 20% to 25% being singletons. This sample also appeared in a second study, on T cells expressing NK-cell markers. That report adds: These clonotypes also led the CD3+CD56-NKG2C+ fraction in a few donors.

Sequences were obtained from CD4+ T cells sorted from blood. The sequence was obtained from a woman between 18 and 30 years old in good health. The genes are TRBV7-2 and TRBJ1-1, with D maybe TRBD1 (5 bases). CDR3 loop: CASSLVYGGRGAEAFF. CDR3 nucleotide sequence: TGTGCCAGCAGCTTAGTATACGGAGGGAGGGGCGCTGAAGCTTTCTTT.